Presented here are 31 T cell receptor beta chains from one specimen sequenced in a study of cytomegalovirus exposure and HLA in healthy donors. The PCR contained 60 Vbeta and 13 Jbeta primers. TCRdb's copy holds only in-frame clones and misses some; the assay was immunoSEQ multiplex PCR. Of 95,000 to 150,000 clones listed, about 8% are singletons. The sequencing sample was made of PBMCs. These receptors were obtained from a woman in her thirties or forties in good health and CMV-seropositive.

The chain combines TRBV9 with TRBJ2-5; tentative D call: TRBD1 (6 bases). The CDR3 spans 14 residues. In germline, CDR1 is SGDLS, CDR2 YYNGEE. V was pared by 0 bases and J by 9 bases, with 15 bases between. The CDR3 DNA reads as TGTGCCAGCAGCGTAGAGGGCAGGGGATTGGCCCAGTACTTC. It translates to CASSVEGRGLAQYF.

Only a few counts were recorded for this clone. This chain joins TRBV5-1 and TRBJ1-1; TRBD1 agrees at 8 bases. There are 15 residues in the CDR3. Germline V gene lookup returns CDR1 SGHRS and CDR2 YFSETQ. With V trimmed by 0 bases and J by 6 bases, 7 bases remained unmatched. DNA for the CDR3: TGCGCCAGCAGCTTGGAGGGCGACAGGGGCGCTGAAGCTTTCTTT. Translation gives CASSLEGDRGAEAFF.

This clone was counted between two and nine times. The genes are TRBV7-9 and TRBJ1-2; TRBD1 aligns across 7 bases. The CDR3 has 13 residues. Germline values: CDR1 SEHNR, CDR2 FQNEAQ (reference sequence). The ends lost 6 bases at V and 4 bases at J; junction bases unmatched: 5. This CDR3 is CASSTTGLYGYTF. CDR3 coding DNA: TGTGCCAGCAGTACGACAGGGCTCTATGGCTACACCTTC.

This chain links TRBV6-5 with TRBJ2-5; perhaps TRBD2 as D (6 bases). Trimming shortened V by 1 base and J by 5 bases, and 11 bases separated the two germline ends. Germline assignment: CDR1 MNHEY and CDR2 SVGAGI. There are 14 residues in the CDR3. The CDR3 protein is CASSYFRGRETQYF. In DNA, the CDR3 is TGTGCCAGCAGTTACTTCAGAGGGAGGGAGACCCAGTACTTC.

This clone was counted only a few times. The V and J genes are TRBV7-6 and TRBJ2-7; no firm D call. The CDR3 is 13 residues long. Looked up from germline, CDR1 is SGHVS and CDR2 is FNYEAQ. V was shortened by 5 bases and J by 1 base, with 9 bases between the two germline ends. The CDR3, as DNA: TGTGCCAGCAGCCTAGGTAATTCCTACGAGCAGTACTTC. Its protein product is CASSLGNSYEQYF.

The J gene is TRBJ2-7, the V gene TRBV6-1, with TRBD1 matching over 7 bases. The CDR3 covers 17 residues. CDR1 is MNHNS, CDR2 SASEGT, per germline. V trimming: 0 bases; J trimming: 1 base; junction bases outside the gene matches: 9. The CDR3 here is CASSEAEGGEWSYEQYF. The CDR3 DNA sequence: TGTGCCAGCAGTGAAGCGGAAGGGGGCGAATGGTCCTACGAGCAGTACTTC.

The genes are TRBV6-1 and TRBJ2-3; 8 bases agree with TRBD1. Germline-derived CDR1 and CDR2 are MNHNS and SASEGT. V gave up 3 bases and J gave up 3 bases; unmatched junction bases: 2. This CDR3 comprises 14 residues. The CDR3: CASSDRQGTDTQYF. In nucleotides, the CDR3 is TGTGCCAGCAGTGATAGACAGGGGACAGATACGCAGTATTTT.

This rearrangement joins TRBV19 to TRBJ1-2, with no clear D. The CDR3 extends over 13 amino acids. The V gene's germline CDR1 is LNHDA and CDR2 SQIVND (reference sequence). Trimming took 1 base from V and 4 from J, leaving 7 bases between them. CDR3 bases: TGTGCCAGTAGTATAGGGGCCAGCTATGGCTACACCTTC. It specifies CASSIGASYGYTF. The full variable domain, in which reference TRBV19 and TRBJ1-2 provide the parts outside the CDR3, is DGGITQSPKYLFRKEGQNVTLSCEQNLNHDAMYWYRQDPGQGLRLIYYSQIVNDFQKGDIAEGYSVSREKKESFPLTVTSAQKNPTAFYLCASSIGASYGYTFGSGTRLTVV.

This sequence joins TRBV10-3 and TRBJ2-2, with D possibly matching TRBD1 (6 bases). V shed 0 bases and J shed 0 bases, with 14 bases lying between them. Germline loops: CDR1 ENHRY, CDR2 SYGVKD. This CDR3 is 18 amino acids long. CDR3 sequence reads: CAISESRGGNTNTGELFF. The CDR3 nucleotides are TGTGCCATCAGTGAGTCGCGAGGGGGTAATACGAACACCGGGGAGCTGTTTTTT.

This clone was seen more than once but under ten times. The chain joins TRBV19 to TRBJ2-7, with a tentative D call TRBD2 (5 bases). V lost 5 bases and J 7 bases, leaving 15 bases between the germline ends. CDR3 size: 13 residues. Germline-derived CDR1 and CDR2 are LNHDA and SQIVND (reference sequence). CDR3 loop: CASSPRVHQEQYF. The DNA of the CDR3 is TGTGCCAGTAGTCCGCGGGTCCATCAGGAGCAGTACTTC.

In DNA, the CDR3 is TGTGCCAGCGTGAAGGGGGACTCCTACAATGAGCAGTTCTTC. Protein sequence: CASVKGDSYNEQFF. The rearrangement joins TRBV2 to TRBJ2-1, with D tentatively TRBD1 (6 bases). This CDR3 region has 14 residues. Germline lookup yields CDR1 SNHLY and CDR2 FYNNEI. V gave up 8 bases and J gave up 0 bases, with 11 bases separating them.

This clone has a handful of counts. This rearrangement joins TRBV6-6 to TRBJ1-6; D not resolved. The germline gives CDR1 MNHNY, CDR2 SVGAGI (reference sequence). V was clipped by 0 bases and J by 8 bases, with 5 bases between them. This CDR3 has 13 amino acids. In DNA form, the CDR3 reads TGTGCCAGCAGTTACTCGGCGGATTCACCCCTCCACTTT. The encoded protein is CASSYSADSPLHF.

This clone was seen only a few times. V gene TRBV5-1 combines with J gene TRBJ2-3; TRBD2 agrees at 7 bases. Per germline, CDR1 SGHRS and CDR2 YFSETQ. The CDR3 spans 15 residues. The V gene end was trimmed by 4 bases and the J gene end by 0 bases; junction bases not matched to a gene: 5. The CDR3 DNA follows: TGCGCCAGCAGCCTATCGCGGGGGAGCACAGATACGCAGTATTTT. Residues: CASSLSRGSTDTQYF. Full variable domain (missing parts from reference TRBV5-1 and TRBJ2-3): KAGVTQTPRYLIKTRGQQVTLSCSPISGHRSVSWYQQTPGQGLQFLFEYFSETQRNKGNFPGRFSGRQFSNSRSEMNVSTLELGDSALYLCASSLSRGSTDTQYFGPGTRLTVL.

This clone was seen only a few times. This chain joins TRBV6-5 and TRBJ2-7, with a weak D call TRBD1 (7 bases). This CDR3 is built from 13 residues. V dropped 6 bases and J dropped 7 bases, with 16 bases sitting between them. The germline gives CDR1 MNHEY, CDR2 SVGAGI. CDR3: CASRATGTGEQYF. The CDR3 DNA reads TGTGCCAGCAGGGCGACAGGGACTGGTGAGCAGTACTTC.

This clone was seen more than once but under ten times. The chain has TRBV28 and TRBJ1-2; possible D gene TRBD1, 5 bases. Germline CDR1 MDHEN, CDR2 SYDVKM. The ends were cut back, 2 bases at V and 5 bases at J, with 6 bases in the middle. The CDR3 has 12 residues. The CDR3 loop reads CASSLKGYGYTF. The CDR3 DNA sequence: TGTGCCAGCAGTTTAAAGGGGTATGGCTACACCTTC.

This clone has a handful of counts. The V call is TRBV6-6, the J call TRBJ1-1, with D hard to call. CDR1 and CDR2 from the germline V gene are MNHNY and SVGAGI (reference sequence). The V end was cut by 2 bases, the J end by 2 bases, with 12 bases between. The CDR3 has 15 amino acids. CDR3 protein: CASSYSPYSNTEAFF. In DNA, the CDR3 is TGTGCCAGCAGTTACAGCCCCTACAGCAACACTGAAGCTTTCTTT.

The sample holds a few counts of this clone. The chain has TRBV5-6 and TRBJ2-3; 8 bases line up with TRBD1. The CDR3 length is 15 residues. With V trimmed by 5 bases and J by 0 bases, 5 bases remained unmatched. The germline V gene has CDR1 SGHDT and CDR2 YYEEEE. The CDR3, as DNA: TGTGCCAGCAGACAAACAGGGGGGAGCACAGATACGCAGTATTTT. It codes for CASRQTGGSTDTQYF.

Only a few counts were recorded for this clone. Here the CDR3 DNA reads TGTGCCAGCAGTGAAGACAGCGGGAGTAATTTGGTAGCCTACAATGAGCAGTTCTTC. Translating it yields CASSEDSGSNLVAYNEQFF. The chain employs TRBV6-1 and TRBJ2-1; the match to TRBD2 covers 8 bases. V lost 1 base, J lost 2 bases, and 13 bases stayed unmatched. Germline CDR1 MNHNS, CDR2 SASEGT. This CDR3 is built from 19 residues.

The rearrangement uses TRBV6-6 and TRBJ1-2, with D possibly TRBD1 on 5 matching bases. The germline V and J ends were trimmed by 10 bases and 2 bases, with 11 bases remaining between them. This CDR3 is built from 12 residues. In germline, CDR1 is MNHNY, CDR2 SVGAGI (reference sequence). CDR3 in DNA: TGTGCCACCTCGGCAGGGAACTATGGCTACACCTTC. As protein: CATSAGNYGYTF.

The chain has TRBV29-1 and TRBJ1-2; D unclear. Germline V gene sequence: CDR1 SQVTM, CDR2 ANQGSEA. CDR3 size: 12 residues. The V end was cut by 2 bases, the J end by 0 bases, with 4 bases between. The CDR3 sequence is CSVELTNYGYTF. The CDR3 DNA reads TGCAGCGTTGAACTAACTAACTATGGCTACACCTTC.

The rearrangement uses TRBV5-4 and TRBJ2-1; a possible D gene is TRBD1 (5 bases). Trimming left V 0 bases short and J 5 bases short, with 12 bases between. This CDR3 contains 15 residues. Germline CDR1 reads SGHNT; CDR2 reads YYREEE (reference sequence). The CDR3 is CASSLVGQGHNEQFF. The CDR3 nucleotides read TGTGCCAGCAGCTTGGTGGGGCAGGGTCACAATGAGCAGTTCTTC.

There are a few counts of this clone. The gene calls are TRBV2 and TRBJ2-2; 10 nucleotides line up with TRBD1. The CDR3 contains 14 residues. The trim removed 6 bases at V and 4 bases at J, leaving 2 bases unmatched. Germline assignment: CDR1 SNHLY and CDR2 FYNNEI. CDR3 in amino acids: CASRGDRGTGELFF. DNA of the CDR3: TGTGCCAGCAGAGGGGACAGGGGCACCGGGGAGCTGTTTTTT.

This chain joins TRBV28 and TRBJ1-1; 7 bases align to TRBD1. The V gene's germline CDR1 is MDHEN and CDR2 SYDVKM. The trim removed 6 bases at V and 5 bases at J, leaving 3 bases unmatched. The CDR3 is 12 amino acids. CDR3 protein: CASSSGGTEAFF. In nucleotides, the CDR3 is TGTGCCAGCAGCTCAGGGGGGACTGAAGCTTTCTTT.

The genes are TRBV18 and TRBJ1-2; D not resolved. Trimming left V 2 bases short and J 6 bases short, with 10 bases between. The germline CDR1 and CDR2 sequences are KGHSH and LQKENI. This CDR3 is built from 13 residues. CDR3 amino acids: CASSPDGSHGYTF. In DNA, the CDR3 is TGTGCCAGCTCACCAGACGGGTCCCATGGCTACACCTTC.

This clone was counted only a few times. The chain links TRBV5-6 to TRBJ2-1; 10 nucleotides match TRBD2. There are 16 residues in the CDR3. V lost 0 bases to trimming and J lost 7 bases; unmatched junction nucleotides: 7. CDR1 and CDR2 from the germline V gene are SGHDT and YYEEEE. In DNA form, the CDR3 reads TGTGCCAGCAGCTTGGCCCGGACTAGCGGTTGGAATGAGCAGTTCTTC. It encodes CASSLARTSGWNEQFF.

The table lists this clone with a few counts. This rearrangement joins TRBV1 to TRBJ2-2; the D call of TRBD1 is as the table states it, not checked on the DNA. TRBV1 is annotated as a pseudogene. The CDR3 extends over 15 amino acids. DNA of the CDR3: TGCACCAGCAGACGGGACAGGGGAAACACCGGGGAGCTGTTTTTT. This encodes CTSRRDRGNTGELFF.

This chain joins TRBV11-2 and TRBJ2-1; D is undetermined. The germline V and J ends were trimmed by 1 base and 9 bases, with 4 bases remaining between them. Per the germline V gene, CDR1 is SGHAT and CDR2 is FQNNGV. This CDR3 spans 11 amino acids. Here the CDR3 reads CASSLGSEQFF. CDR3 sequence (DNA): TGTGCCAGCAGCTTAGGGAGTGAGCAGTTCTTC. The full variable domain, in which reference TRBV11-2 and TRBJ2-1 provide the parts outside the CDR3, is EAGVAQSPRYKIIEKRQSVAFWCNPISGHATLYWYQQILGQGPKLLIQFQNNGVVDDSQLPKDRFSAERLKGVDSTLKIQPAKLEDSAVYLCASSLGSEQFFGPGTRLTVL.

V is TRBV7-3 and J is TRBJ2-2, with D perhaps TRBD1 (6 bases). Germline CDR1 is SGHTA and CDR2 is FQGTGA. The CDR3 has 16 residues. Between the trimmed V and J ends, which lost 5 bases and 4 bases, there was a span of 17 bases. This CDR3 is CASSHTGNWGTGELFF. Here the CDR3 DNA reads TGTGCCAGCAGCCATACAGGGAACTGGGGCACCGGGGAGCTGTTTTTT.

There are a few counts of this clone. The chain has TRBV14 and TRBJ2-1; TRBD1 is a possible D gene (5 bases). This CDR3 spans 18 amino acids. Trimming left V 1 base short and J 0 bases short, with 16 bases between. Per the germline V gene, CDR1 is SGHDN and CDR2 is FVKESK. For the CDR3, the DNA is TGTGCCAGCAGCCAAGTCCCACGGACACCTCTCTCCTACAATGAGCAGTTCTTC. Protein: CASSQVPRTPLSYNEQFF.

This clone showed up just a few times. The chain is built from TRBV19 and TRBJ2-7, with a possible D match to TRBD1 (7 bases). V was shortened by 6 bases and J by 2 bases, with 17 bases between the two germline ends. The germline V gene encodes CDR1 LNHDA and CDR2 SQIVND (reference sequence). There are 15 residues in the CDR3. The CDR3 nucleotides are TGTGCCAGTAGCCTAACAGGGGAGGCCCCCTACGAGCAGTACTTC. This translates into CASSLTGEAPYEQYF.

This clone was detected only a few times. The chain combines TRBV19 with TRBJ1-1; a weak D match, TRBD1 (5 bases). Per germline, CDR1 LNHDA and CDR2 SQIVND (reference sequence). Trimming took off 5 bases at V and 0 bases at J, with 10 bases between the two ends. The CDR3 contains 14 residues. This CDR3 reads CASSPQAMNTEAFF. The CDR3 DNA follows: TGTGCCAGTAGTCCACAGGCCATGAACACTGAAGCTTTCTTT. Combining the CDR3 with reference TRBV19 and TRBJ1-1 gives the whole variable domain DGGITQSPKYLFRKEGQNVTLSCEQNLNHDAMYWYRQDPGQGLRLIYYSQIVNDFQKGDIAEGYSVSREKKESFPLTVTSAQKNPTAFYLCASSPQAMNTEAFFGQGTRLTVV.